This is a list of T cell receptor beta chains from one sample in a study of blood T cell repertoires in COVID-19. Some clones are missing from TCRdb's copy, which holds only in-frame ones; the method was immunoSEQ multiplex PCR. Of approximately 89,000 clones in the sample, about 96% were seen once. Sequenced: peripheral blood. These receptor sequences come from a human donor with active COVID-19. The donor label of this sample is uncertain. Each CDR3 is given with its conserved first and last residue. Each record gives: J gene, V gene, clone size, D gene, CDR3 DNA, CDR3 protein. D genes are given only for firm matches. Some rows have no size entry. The others give once, few or many, or a class for an expanded clone.

>TRBJ2-3|TRBV2|NA|NA
TGTGCCAGCAGTGAATTTTCTCGGTGGGATACGCAGTATTTT
CASSEFSRWDTQYF
>TRBJ2-3|TRBV2|NA|TRBD2
TGTGCCAGCAAGTCGGGACTAGCGGGAGGGCCGGCAGATACGCAGTATTTT
CASKSGLAGGPADTQYF
>TRBJ2-5|TRBV5-1|NA|NA
TGCGCCAGCAGCTCGTGGGACTGGCCAGTCGCCCCGCAAGAGACCCAGTACTTC
CASSSWDWPVAPQETQYF
>TRBJ2-5|TRBV9|NA|NA
TGTGCCAGCAGCGTAGCCCTGGACAGTGCCCAAGAGACCCAGTACTTC
CASSVALDSAQETQYF
>TRBJ2-7|TRBV9|NA|NA
TGTGCCAGCAGCGTAGGGTCTAGCGTCCTCTACGAGCAGTACTTC
CASSVGSSVLYEQYF
>TRBJ1-4|TRBV27|NA|TRBD1
TGTGCCAGCAGTGCAAAGACAGGGGGCTTGGGGACTAATGAAAAACTGTTTTTT
CASSAKTGGLGTNEKLFF
>TRBJ2-4|TRBV3-1/TRBV3-2|NA|TRBD2
TGTGCCAGCAGCGGGGGAGGGATCTCCAAAAACATTCAGTACTTC
CASSGGGISKNIQYF
>TRBJ2-3|TRBV9|NA|NA
TGTGCCAGCAGCGAGGGGGTGAGTGCAGATACGCAGTATTTT
CASSEGVSADTQYF
>TRBJ2-3|TRBV28|NA|NA
TGTGCCAGCAGTGCCGCCGGAGTCAGCACAGATACGCAGTATTTT
CASSAAGVSTDTQYF
>TRBJ1-2|TRBV4-3|NA|NA
TGCGCCAGCAGCCAAGAACAATCGGGGGACTATGGCTACACCTTC
CASSQEQSGDYGYTF
>TRBJ2-7|TRBV25-1|NA|NA
TGTGCCAGCAGCTTAGGCAGGGAATCCTACGAGCAGTACTTC
CASSLGRESYEQYF
>TRBJ1-1|TRBV6-5|NA|TRBD1
TGTGCCAGCAGCGGACAGGGCCGGTACACTGAAGCTTTCTTT
CASSGQGRYTEAFF
>TRBJ2-4|TRBV20-1|NA|NA
TGCAGTGCTAGTAGTGTCCAGGGGAGCACGAACATTCAGTACTTC
CSASSVQGSTNIQYF
>TRBJ2-3|TRBV6-1|NA|TRBD2
TGTGCCAGCAGTGAAATGAGCAGGGACTACACAGATACGCAGTATTTT
CASSEMSRDYTDTQYF
>TRBJ2-3|TRBV12-3/TRBV12-4|NA|NA
TGTGCCAGCAGTCCGACCCCGGGTACGCAGTATTTT
CASSPTPGTQYF
>TRBJ1-2|TRBV25-1|NA|TRBD1
TGTGCCAGCAGTGCAAACGACAGGGAGTGGGGCTATGGCTACACCTTC
CASSANDREWGYGYTF
>TRBJ1-1|TRBV5-6|NA|NA
TGTGCCAGCAGCTTCCGAGGATTCAAAATGAACACTGAAGCTTTCTTT
CASSFRGFKMNTEAFF
>TRBJ2-7|TRBV19|NA|TRBD2
TGTGCCAGTAGTATATGGGCGGGAGCAGGCAACGAGCAGTACTTC
CASSIWAGAGNEQYF
>TRBJ2-1|TRBV6-1|NA|TRBD1
TGTGCCAGCAGTGAAGTGGGAGTACCGGGACAGGGTAGGCATGAGCAGTTCTTC
CASSEVGVPGQGRHEQFF
>TRBJ1-4|TRBV4-2|NA|NA
TGTGCCAGCAGCCAAGGAGGCAGAGGGGAAAAACTGTTTTTT
CASSQGGRGEKLFF
>TRBJ2-1|TRBV27|NA|NA
TGTGCCAGCAGTTTACGTCGGGAGTCATCCTACAATGAGCAGTTCTTC
CASSLRRESSYNEQFF
>TRBJ2-1|TRBV28|once|NA
TGTGCCAGCATTGAGAATTCCTTAGCAGTCGCTCGGGGGTACAATGAGCAGTTCTTC
CASIENSLAVARGYNEQFF
>TRBJ2-7|TRBV11-3|NA|TRBD2
TGTGCCAGCAGCTCATTAACTAGCGGGGGCGCCTACGAGCAGTACTTC
CASSSLTSGGAYEQYF
>TRBJ2-7|TRBV7-8|NA|TRBD1
TGTGCCAGCAGCTTAGACAAACGGGACAGATCCTACGAGCAGTACTTC
CASSLDKRDRSYEQYF
>TRBJ1-6|TRBV7-9|NA|NA
TGTGCCAGCAGCTTAGCGTCGTATTCACCCCTCCACTTT
CASSLASYSPLHF
>TRBJ1-2|TRBV24-1|NA|NA
TGTGCCACCAGTGACCGTACAGGGACCAGGGGCTACACCTTC
CATSDRTGTRGYTF
>TRBJ2-1|TRBV11-2|NA|TRBD2
TGTGCCAGCAGCTTAGATGCCCGCGGGGGGTTTGAGCAGTTCTTC
CASSLDARGGFEQFF
>TRBJ2-5|TRBV11-2|NA|TRBD2
TGTGCCAGCAGCCCTACTAGCGCGACCATAGGAGAGACCCAGTACTTC
CASSPTSATIGETQYF
>TRBJ1-3|TRBV4-3|NA|TRBD1
TGCGCCAGCAGCCAAGGGGGCGGACAGGTTGGAAACACCATATATTTT
CASSQGGGQVGNTIYF
>TRBJ2-3|TRBV7-9|NA|NA
TGTGCCAGCAGCCCAAGACAGGGAGGTACGCAGTATTTT
CASSPRQGGTQYF
>TRBJ2-4|TRBV3-1/TRBV3-2|NA|NA
TGTGCCAGCAGCCGGTTGGGACAGGGTGTGACTAGCGGGCGGAACATTCAGTACTTC
CASSRLGQGVTSGRNIQYF
>TRBJ2-7|TRBV5-6|NA|TRBD2
TGTGCCAGCAGCTTGCGGGCAAGCGGGGGGGAGCAGTACTTC
CASSLRASGGEQYF
>TRBJ1-3|TRBV7-9|NA|NA
TGTGCCAGCAGCTTCCTAGGCCCTACGGGGGGAAACACCATATATTTT
CASSFLGPTGGNTIYF
>TRBJ2-7|TRBV12-3/TRBV12-4|NA|TRBD1
TGTGCCAGCAGTTTAGGACAGGGCGGGCAGTACTTC
CASSLGQGGQYF
>TRBJ2-1|TRBV19|NA|NA
TGTGCCAGTAGTGGGGGCGGATGGAGCTCCTACAATGAGCAGTTCTTC
CASSGGGWSSYNEQFF
>TRBJ2-2|TRBV11-3|NA|TRBD2
TGTGCCAGCAGCTTCCCACCGCTTAGCGGGGGCAACACCGGGGAGCTGTTTTTT
CASSFPPLSGGNTGELFF